This is a list of T cell receptor beta chains from one sample in a study of cytomegalovirus exposure and HLA in healthy donors. Clones were read by immunoSEQ multiplex PCR, and TCRdb kept only the in-frame ones, dropping some. The sample yields 50,000 or so clones, 81% seen once. Specimen: PBMCs. These receptors were obtained from a boy aged 5 to 17 in good health and CMV-seropositive. Each CDR3 is given with its conserved first and last residue. The D gene is left open where the match is weak. Some rows mark clone size as missing; the rest say once, few, many or name a class of expanded clone.

>14|TRBJ2-2|.|TRBV7-9|.
TGTGCCAGCAGTCACTCGGGGGAGGCAGGGGAGCTGTTTTTT
CASSHSGEAGELFF
>17|TRBJ1-5|TRBD1|TRBV19|.
TGTGCCAGTAGTACCGGACAGGGCAGAATAGGCAATCAGCCCCAGCATTTT
CASSTGQGRIGNQPQHF
>16|TRBJ2-2|.|TRBV11-2|once
TGTGCCAGCAGCTTCTCTAATCCCGGTGGCACCGGGGAGCTGTTTTTT
CASSFSNPGGTGELFF
>13|TRBJ1-2|TRBD1|TRBV6-1|.
TGTGCCAGCAGTCGGGAGGGGGCGCGTGGCTACACCTTC
CASSREGARGYTF
>17|TRBJ2-7|TRBD1|TRBV13|.
TGTGCCAGCAGCTGGGGGACCTCCGGGACAGGTCGTTTCGAGCAGTACTTC
CASSWGTSGTGRFEQYF
>16|TRBJ2-1|.|TRBV7-2|.
TGTGCCAGCAGGTGGAGGGGGGGCCACGTCGTGGATGAGCAGTTCTTC
CASRWRGGHVVDEQFF
>15|TRBJ1-1|.|TRBV19|once
TGTGCCAGTAGTCCCATGACAGATATGAACACTGAAGCTTTCTTT
CASSPMTDMNTEAFF
>13|TRBJ1-1|.|TRBV2|.
TGTGCCACTTCAAGTGAACAAACAGGGAAGGCTTTCTTT
CATSSEQTGKAFF
>16|TRBJ2-3|TRBD2|TRBV7-3|.
TGTGCCAGCAGCCTCCTAGGAGTAGCGGGGCCAGATACGCAGTATTTT
CASSLLGVAGPDTQYF
>14|TRBJ2-7|TRBD1|TRBV7-6|.
TGTGCCAGCAGCCTCGGACAGGGGGCGAACGAGCAGTACTTC
CASSLGQGANEQYF
>15|TRBJ2-1|.|TRBV27|.
TGTGCCAGCAGTCCCCCCCGGGGACTCCACAATGAGCAGTTCTTC
CASSPPRGLHNEQFF
>16|TRBJ2-3|TRBD2|TRBV9|.
TGTGCCAGCAGCGTAGCTACGGGACTAGCTTCAGATACGCAGTATTTT
CASSVATGLASDTQYF
>15|TRBJ2-7|.|TRBV16|.
TGTGCCAGCAGCCAAGTTATACAGGGCTCCTACGAGCAGTACTTC
CASSQVIQGSYEQYF
>16|TRBJ2-5|TRBD2|TRBV5-1|.
TGCGCCAGCAGCACCAGCGGGGGGGCCGTTGGAGAGACCCAGTACTTC
CASSTSGGAVGETQYF
>14|TRBJ1-6|.|TRBV6-5|.
TGTGCCAGCAGTTACAGGGGCTCGAATTCACCCCTCCACTTT
CASSYRGSNSPLHF
>13|TRBJ2-7|.|TRBV6-1|.
TGTGCCAGCACGAGCCTCTTACCACGCGAGCAGTACTTC
CASTSLLPREQYF
>15|TRBJ1-1|.|TRBV18|.
TGTGCCAGCTCACCCCCGGGACATCAGAACACTGAAGCTTTCTTT
CASSPPGHQNTEAFF
>17|TRBJ2-2|TRBD2|TRBV4-1|.
TGCGCCAGCAGCCGCCCGGGAGGGTCGGGTAAGACCGGGGAGCTGTTTTTT
CASSRPGGSGKTGELFF
>15|TRBJ2-2|.|TRBV6-4|.
TGTGCCAGCAGTGACTCAGGAGGAGACACCGGGGAGCTGTTTTTT
CASSDSGGDTGELFF
>15|TRBJ1-2|.|TRBV6-1|.
TGTGCCAGCAGTGAAGGCCCAGCGGGGGGCTATGGCTACACCTTC
CASSEGPAGGYGYTF
>13|TRBJ2-3|TRBD1|TRBV19|few
TGTGCCAGTAGTCCCCAGGGGGCCGATACGCAGTATTTT
CASSPQGADTQYF
>15|TRBJ2-2|TRBD2|TRBV6-5|.
TGTGCCAGCAGTCTTAGCGGGGGGGCGATCGGGGAGCTGTTTTTT
CASSLSGGAIGELFF
>16|TRBJ2-7|.|TRBV27|.
TGTGCCAGCAGTTTTACGTCAAGCGGACCGAGCTACGAGCAGTACTTC
CASSFTSSGPSYEQYF
>19|TRBJ2-1|.|TRBV7-7|.
TGTGCTAGCAGCTTAATCCCCAAGGGGCCCGAAAGCTCCTACAATGAGCAGTTCTTC
CASSLIPKGPESSYNEQFF
>16|TRBJ1-3|.|TRBV4-1|.
TGCGCCAGCAGCCAAGAAGTTGGAGATTGGGGAAACACCATATATTTT
CASSQEVGDWGNTIYF
>16|TRBJ1-6|.|TRBV27|.
TGTGCCAGCAGTTTATCGATGCGAGGGGGTGGATCACCCCTCCACTTT
CASSLSMRGGGSPLHF
>14|TRBJ2-7|.|TRBV30|.
TGTGCCTGGATGAGCGGACAGAAGGATTACGAGCAGTACTTC
CAWMSGQKDYEQYF
>14|TRBJ1-2|TRBD1|TRBV2|.
TGTGCCAGCAGTGGGGGACAGGGGGATTATGGCTACACCTTC
CASSGGQGDYGYTF
>14|TRBJ2-3|.|TRBV9|.
TGTGCCAGCAGCGTGGGACTCTTCGGGGATACGCAGTATTTT
CASSVGLFGDTQYF